The T cell receptor (beta chain) under discussion was sequenced for a study of cytomegalovirus exposure and HLA in healthy donors. In the PCR, 60 Vbeta and 13 Jbeta primers were used. TCRdb keeps only in-frame clones here, not all; method: immunoSEQ multiplex PCR. The sample has 100,000 to 150,000 clones; about 81% are singletons. This clone was seen a few times. The CDR3 loop spans 17 amino acids. The germline CDR1 and CDR2 sequences are SGHDT and YYEEEE. The V gene end was trimmed by 1 base and the J gene end by 0 bases; junction bases not matched to a gene: 5. Specimen: PBMCs. This rearrangement joins TRBV5-6 to TRBJ2-2; 8 bases are shared with TRBD2. This TCR was sampled from a woman in her 30s in good health and CMV-seronegative. The CDR3 DNA reads TGTGCCAGCAGCTTGCTCGGGAGGGCCTCGAACACCGGGGAGCTGTTTTTT. Its translation is CASSLLGRASNTGELFF. The entire variable domain, with the rest obtained from reference TRBV5-6 and TRBJ2-2, is as follows: DAGVTQSPTHLIKTRGQQVTLRCSPKSGHDTVSWYQQALGQGPQFIFQYYEEEERQRGNFPDRFSGHQFPNYSSELNVNALLLGDSALYLCASSLLGRASNTGELFFGEGSRLTVL.